The T cell receptor (beta chain) described here comes from a study of blood T cell repertoires in COVID-19. This clone was seen only a few times. Per germline, CDR1 MNHEY and CDR2 SVGAGI. Trimming took 6 bases from V and 2 from J, leaving 14 bases between them. The CDR3 length is 14 residues. Data came from immunoSEQ multiplex PCR; TCRdb stores just in-frame clones and leaves some out. The data hold 95,000 to 100,000 clones, with approximately 89% observed a single time. The V call is TRBV6-5, the J call TRBJ2-7, with a tentative D call TRBD1 (5 bases). Specimen: peripheral blood. The TCR was taken from a woman aged 25 to 45 with acute or convalescent COVID-19. Here the CDR3 reads CASRSQGSAYEQYF. Here the CDR3 DNA reads TGTGCCAGCAGGTCCCAGGGATCTGCCTACGAGCAGTACTTC.